This TCR beta chain was observed in a study of T cell responses to AZD1222 COVID-19 vaccine. A word on this clone: Its antigen remains unidentified.

Profiled with immunoSEQ multiplex PCR; TCRdb holds only in-frame clones, not every one. This repertoire shows about 140,000 clones, 85% to 90% found once; its top ten account for 3.1%. Study results and caveats: Mostly white British, mostly female donors; authors suggested clonal diversity may be underestimated.

This CDR3 has 13 amino acids. Germline V lookup: CDR1 GTSNPN, CDR2 SVGIG (reference sequence). The junction had 8 bases not matched to a gene; V was cut back by 5 bases and J by 10 bases. The chain has TRBV30 and TRBJ2-3; 11 positions match TRBD1. The starting material was peripheral blood, obtained 28 days after the second AZD1222 dose. This clonotype was sampled from an adult who received the AZD1222 COVID-19 vaccine. CDR3: CAWRTGGASSQYF. The DNA of the CDR3 is TGTGCCTGGCGGACAGGGGGCGCCTCGTCGCAGTATTTT.